This entry lists 20 T cell receptor beta chains sequenced from one sample in a study of blood T cell repertoires in COVID-19. Produced via immunoSEQ multiplex PCR; TCRdb's table is partial and in-frame only. The data contain more than 200,000 clones, more than 75% of them singletons. Sequenced input: peripheral blood. These receptors were taken from an elderly man with acute or convalescent COVID-19.

The chain joins TRBV10-3 to TRBJ2-3, with 11 bases aligning to TRBD1. Germline V gene data show CDR1 as ENHRY and CDR2 as SYGVKD. Trimming cost V 6 bases and J 2 bases; bases outside gene matches: 4. The CDR3 length is 15 residues. CDR3 nucleotides: TGTGCCATCAGAGAAGGACAGGGGGCCACAGATACGCAGTATTTT. It codes for CAIREGQGATDTQYF.

This chain links TRBV7-3 with TRBJ2-1; 8 bases align to TRBD2. The germline V gene has CDR1 SGHTA and CDR2 FQGTGA. CDR3 length: 15 residues. The V gene end was trimmed by 3 bases and the J gene end by 6 bases; junction bases not matched to a gene: 7. The chain's CDR3 is CASSFVLAGFNEQFF. The CDR3 DNA reads as TGTGCCAGCAGCTTTGTCCTAGCGGGCTTCAATGAGCAGTTCTTC. The variable domain in full, with the rest retrieved from reference TRBV7-3 and TRBJ2-1, is GAGVSQTPSNKVTEKGKYVELRCDPISGHTALYWYRQSLGQGPEFLIYFQGTGAADDSGLPNDRFFAVRPEGSVSTLKIQRTERGDSAVYLCASSFVLAGFNEQFFGPGTRLTVL.

V gene TRBV24-1 combines with J gene TRBJ2-7, with 10 bases aligning to TRBD2. The length of the CDR3 is 17 residues. Trimming removed 5 bases from V and 0 bases from J; junction bases left unmatched: 9. CDR1 is KGHDR, CDR2 SFDVKD, per germline. CDR3 amino acids: CATSGASGTSDSYEQYF. Written as DNA, the CDR3 is TGTGCCACCAGTGGGGCGTCCGGGACTAGCGACTCCTACGAGCAGTACTTC.

This rearrangement joins TRBV5-1 to TRBJ1-2; a possible D gene is TRBD1 (6 bases). V lost 3 bases, J lost 3 bases, and 12 bases lay in between. The CDR3 spans 14 residues. Germline V gives CDR1 SGHRS, CDR2 YFSETQ. CDR3 coding DNA: TGCGCCAGCAGCTGGACAGAGGGGGACTATGGCTACACCTTC. This sequence encodes CASSWTEGDYGYTF.

This clone was picked up a small number of times. The J gene is TRBJ2-7, the V gene TRBV19; 7 nucleotides line up with TRBD1. The CDR3 sequence is 15 residues long. Looked up from germline, CDR1 is LNHDA and CDR2 is SQIVND (reference sequence). V lost 5 bases, J lost 2 bases, and 9 bases stayed unmatched. The CDR3 DNA follows: TGTGCCAGTAGTCAGGGCCGACAGGGCCCCTACGAGCAGTACTTC. The encoded protein is CASSQGRQGPYEQYF.

The gene calls are TRBV2 and TRBJ2-7, with TRBD1 matching over 7 bases. Looked up from germline, CDR1 is SNHLY and CDR2 is FYNNEI. V lost 11 bases to trimming and J lost 7 bases; unmatched junction nucleotides: 17. CDR3 length: 14 amino acids. DNA of the CDR3: TGTGCCTTCCGACACTACAGGGGACACGAGGAGCAGTACTTC. It encodes CAFRHYRGHEEQYF.

V and J are TRBV5-6 and TRBJ2-1, with 11 bases matching TRBD2. This CDR3 comprises 18 residues. The J segment lost 6 bases and the V segment lost 4 bases, leaving 15 bases of the junction unmatched. Per germline, CDR1 SGHDT and CDR2 YYEEEE. The CDR3 is CASSPLSSGRAYSNEQFF. CDR3 DNA: TGTGCCAGCAGCCCCCTCAGTAGCGGGAGGGCCTATAGCAATGAGCAGTTCTTC.

V is TRBV2 and J is TRBJ2-4; D not resolved. In germline, CDR1 is SNHLY, CDR2 FYNNEI. This CDR3 has 15 residues. Trimming took 6 bases from V and 8 from J, leaving 20 bases between them. DNA of the CDR3: TGTGCCAGCAGAAAACGGTCGGTAAGAACTGACATTCAGTACTTC. It encodes CASRKRSVRTDIQYF.

CDR3 sequence (DNA): TGTGCCAGCTCACCGGGGCTAGCGGGAGTTGAGACCCAGTACTTC. It is translated as CASSPGLAGVETQYF. The chain couples TRBV18 to TRBJ2-5, with TRBD2 identical over 10 bases. The CDR3 totals 15 residues. Germline CDR1 reads KGHSH; CDR2 reads LQKENI. The trim removed 3 bases at V and 5 bases at J, leaving 6 bases unmatched.

In this sample, this clone turned up once. The chain joins TRBV6-5 to TRBJ1-2; D may be TRBD1 (6 bases). The CDR3 is 14 amino acids. CDR1 is MNHEY and CDR2 is SVGAGI in the germline V gene. The V gene lost 5 bases and the J gene lost 4 bases, with 14 bases spanning the gap. The CDR3 DNA follows: TGTGCCAGCAGTACTTCTCAGGGGTTCTATGGCTACACCTTC. It codes for CASSTSQGFYGYTF.

This clone came up a few times. The CDR3 sequence is CASSFRTSGTGANVLTF. In nucleotides, the CDR3 is TGTGCCAGCAGTTTCCGGACTAGCGGGACTGGGGCCAACGTCCTGACTTTC. The V gene is TRBV27, the J gene TRBJ2-6, with 12 bases aligning to TRBD2. The germline V gene encodes CDR1 MNHEY and CDR2 SMNVEV (reference sequence). Trimming cost V 3 bases and J 2 bases; bases outside gene matches: 2. This CDR3 spans 17 amino acids.

This chain joins TRBV3-1 (or the pseudogene TRBV3-2) and TRBJ1-3, with no clear D. CDR1 is LGHDT, CDR2 YNNKEL, per germline (reference sequence). V was pared by 1 base and J by 0 bases, with 7 bases between. The CDR3 has 15 amino acids. CDR3 sequence: CASSQGEDSGNTIYF. CDR3 nucleotides: TGTGCCAGCAGCCAAGGGGAGGACTCTGGAAACACCATATATTTT.

The CDR3 DNA is TGTGCCAGCGGGGACAGGGCCAACTATGGCTACACCTTC. It specifies CASGDRANYGYTF. V is TRBV27 and J is TRBJ1-2; 9 bases align to TRBD1. With 8 bases clipped from V and 2 bases from J, the junction kept 3 bases outside the gene matches. Germline loops: CDR1 MNHEY, CDR2 SMNVEV (reference sequence). The CDR3 length is 13 residues.

In nucleotides, the CDR3 is TGTGCCAGCAGCTTAGGAGGGCCGGTCGGGGAGCTGTTTTTT. It encodes CASSLGGPVGELFF. The chain has TRBV11-2 and TRBJ2-2, with a possible D match to TRBD2 (5 bases). This CDR3 region has 14 residues. V was pared by 1 base and J by 7 bases, with 10 bases between. CDR1 is SGHAT and CDR2 is FQNNGV in the germline V gene.

The V and J genes are TRBV27 and TRBJ2-5, with D maybe TRBD2 (6 bases). V lost 1 base, J lost 2 bases, and 11 bases lay in between. The CDR3 is made up of 15 amino acids. Germline V CDR1 and CDR2: MNHEY, SMNVEV (reference sequence). The CDR3 nucleotides read TGTGCCAGCAGTTTATTTCGGGGGAGGCAAGAGACCCAGTACTTC. This encodes CASSLFRGRQETQYF.

With respect to this clone: Other nucleotide sequences from this sample produce the same CDR3. This sequence joins TRBV18 and TRBJ2-1, with 8 bases aligning to TRBD2. Germline V gene sequence: CDR1 KGHSH, CDR2 LQKENI. The CDR3 consists of 14 residues. After removal of 3 bases from V and 4 bases from J, the junction contained 2 bases not matched to a gene. CDR3 in amino acids: CASSPQRGYNEQFF. DNA for the CDR3: TGTGCCAGCTCACCCCAGCGGGGGTACAATGAGCAGTTCTTC.

The V gene is TRBV19, the J gene TRBJ1-1, with 8 bases identical to TRBD1. Trimming took 7 bases from V and 4 from J; bases not matched to a gene: 11. This CDR3 is 15 amino acids long. Germline assignment: CDR1 LNHDA and CDR2 SQIVND (reference sequence). CDR3 nucleotide sequence: TGTGCCAGTACCCTAGGGACAGGTGTTATCACTGAAGCTTTCTTT. The encoded protein is CASTLGTGVITEAFF.

This clone was counted only a few times. The chain employs TRBV5-6 and TRBJ1-3, with D hard to call. This CDR3 spans 16 amino acids. The V end was cut by 0 bases, the J end by 0 bases, with 10 bases between. The V gene's germline CDR1 is SGHDT and CDR2 YYEEEE. The CDR3 spells CASSLDPPSSGNTIYF. CDR3 bases: TGTGCCAGCAGCTTGGACCCACCCAGCTCTGGAAACACCATATATTTT.

This clone appeared once. V and J are TRBV19 and TRBJ2-7; 12 bases line up with TRBD1. The CDR3 runs 16 residues. Germline V gene data show CDR1 as LNHDA and CDR2 as SQIVND (reference sequence). The V segment lost 4 bases and the J segment 6 bases; nucleotides outside the gene matches: 10. CDR3 in DNA: TGTGCCAGTAGTACCCCACCGGGACAGGGGGCGGGCGAGCAGTACTTC. Amino acids: CASSTPPGQGAGEQYF.

The rearrangement links TRBV7-4 to TRBJ2-3; TRBD2 matches 12 bases. The ends lost 2 bases at V and 0 bases at J; junction bases unmatched: 18. The CDR3 sequence is 22 residues long. Germline values: CDR1 SGHVT, CDR2 SQSDAQ. CDR3 nucleotides: TGTGCCAGCAGCTTAAAAGGCCCCACGACTAGCGGGAGAGAGGGAAGCACAGATACGCAGTATTTT. This translates into CASSLKGPTTSGREGSTDTQYF.